These 9 T cell receptor beta chains came from one sample sequenced in a study of cytomegalovirus exposure and HLA in healthy donors. This table comes from immunoSEQ multiplex PCR, and its TCRdb copy is limited to in-frame clones, with some not included. This sample yields about 360,000 clones, of which 75% to 90% are seen a single time; 0.83% belongs to the top ten. What was sequenced was PBMCs. The receptor set was obtained from a woman younger than 30 in good health and CMV-seronegative.

As DNA, the CDR3 is TGTGCCAGCAGCTTAGGGGGCATCTCTGGAAACACCATATATTTT. Protein product: CASSLGGISGNTIYF. V gene TRBV7-8 combines with J gene TRBJ1-3, with D perhaps TRBD1 (5 bases). The CDR3 is 15 amino acids. The ends were cut back, 1 base at V and 0 bases at J, with 7 bases in the middle. In germline, CDR1 is SGHVS, CDR2 FQNEAQ.

The count of this clone is one. The V call is TRBV6-5, the J call TRBJ2-5, with TRBD2 as a possible D gene (5 bases). V lost 0 bases to trimming and J lost 3 bases, with 11 bases between them. The CDR3 totals 15 residues. Germline CDR1 and CDR2: MNHEY and SVGAGI. The CDR3 region is CASSYSGGQEETQYF. CDR3 nucleotides: TGTGCCAGCAGTTACTCCGGCGGGCAGGAAGAGACCCAGTACTTC.

The chain uses TRBV7-8 and TRBJ2-1; D may be TRBD2 (6 bases). The V end was cut by 5 bases, the J end by 10 bases, with 15 bases between. CDR1 and CDR2 from the germline V gene are SGHVS and FQNEAQ. The CDR3 length is 13 residues. This chain's CDR3 is CASSQAGGTEQFF. In DNA form, the CDR3 reads TGTGCCAGCAGCCAAGCGGGTGGAACCGAGCAGTTCTTC.

The chain joins TRBV5-6 to TRBJ1-4; no clear D. Germline CDR1 is SGHDT and CDR2 is YYEEEE. This CDR3 has 15 residues. Trimming took off 3 bases at V and 4 bases at J, with 13 bases between the two ends. The CDR3 DNA reads TGTGCCAGCAGCTATATAACACGGGATAATGAAAAACTGTTTTTT. Translated, it gives CASSYITRDNEKLFF.

The V call is TRBV27, the J call TRBJ2-1; 8 nucleotides line up with TRBD2. V lost 4 bases to trimming and J lost 2 bases; unmatched junction nucleotides: 7. The CDR3 loop spans 16 amino acids. Germline CDR1 MNHEY, CDR2 SMNVEV (reference sequence). CDR3 bases: TGTGCCAGCAGTTCCTCCGGGACTAGGACCTACAATGAGCAGTTCTTC. Residues: CASSSSGTRTYNEQFF.

In this sample, this clone turned up a few times. The chain carries TRBV4-1 and TRBJ1-5; D call uncertain. Trimming shortened V by 0 bases and J by 0 bases, and 9 bases separated the two germline ends. There are 16 residues in the CDR3. Per germline, CDR1 MGHRA and CDR2 YSYEKL. The CDR3 sequence is CASSQDRSASNQPQHF. The DNA for the CDR3 is TGCGCCAGCAGCCAAGATAGGAGTGCTAGCAATCAGCCCCAGCATTTT.

The gene calls are TRBV9 and TRBJ2-2; a possible D gene is TRBD2 (5 bases). V lost 0 bases to trimming and J lost 2 bases, with 8 bases between them. The CDR3 extends over 15 amino acids. Germline lookup yields CDR1 SGDLS and CDR2 YYNGEE. The CDR3 is CASSVVGANTGELFF. CDR3 bases: TGTGCCAGCAGCGTAGTGGGAGCTAACACCGGGGAGCTGTTTTTT.

Notes on this clone: The same CDR3 can be traced to other DNA sequences in this sample. The chain joins TRBV27 to TRBJ1-1; D call uncertain. Trimming took off 5 bases at V and 4 bases at J, with 5 bases between the two ends. The CDR3 has 11 residues. CDR1 is MNHEY, CDR2 SMNVEV, per germline (reference sequence). The CDR3 DNA reads TGTGCCAGCAGTCGGGGCACTGAAGCTTTCTTT. It translates to CASSRGTEAFF.

This CDR3 is CASSQYAGGGRTGELFF. CDR3 DNA sequence: TGTGCCAGCAGCCAATACGCGGGAGGGGGGCGCACCGGGGAGCTGTTTTTT. V usage is TRBV14 and J usage is TRBJ2-2, with 9 bases that match TRBD2. CDR3 length equals 17 residues. Germline CDR1 SGHDN, CDR2 FVKESK. Trimming at V came to 2 bases and at J to 4 bases, leaving 8 bases not matched to a gene.